This T cell receptor beta chain was sequenced in a study of vaccination and CD4 T cells after COVID-19. Background on the study: Nasal swab PCR identified SARS-CoV-2 in the convalescent patients, of whom some 10 were mild and one severe.

With the Oncomine TCR Beta short-read assay, DNA from cultured CD4+ T cells was sequenced. TCRdb independently ran MiXCR on the PCR reads; one entry per CDR3 protein. Of 20,000 or so distinct CDR3 sequences listed, under 30% are singletons. The treatment was: roughly 10-day PBMC culture with coronavirus spike peptide pools or control peptides (ViraFEST assay). As to this clonotype: Its specificity is not known.

The V segment lost 6 bases and the J segment 3 bases; nucleotides outside the gene matches: 17. The CDR3 is 18 residues long. Germline V lookup: CDR1 MNHEY, CDR2 SMNVEV (reference sequence). Input material: cultured CD4+ T cells from blood. V gene TRBV27 combines with J gene TRBJ2-3, with 8 bases aligning to TRBD2. The sequence came from a human donor with COVID-19. The CDR3 DNA is TGTGCCAGCAGGCCCACGCCTTCGGGAGCGGGGGTTACAGATACGCAGTATTTT. Protein sequence: CASRPTPSGAGVTDTQYF.